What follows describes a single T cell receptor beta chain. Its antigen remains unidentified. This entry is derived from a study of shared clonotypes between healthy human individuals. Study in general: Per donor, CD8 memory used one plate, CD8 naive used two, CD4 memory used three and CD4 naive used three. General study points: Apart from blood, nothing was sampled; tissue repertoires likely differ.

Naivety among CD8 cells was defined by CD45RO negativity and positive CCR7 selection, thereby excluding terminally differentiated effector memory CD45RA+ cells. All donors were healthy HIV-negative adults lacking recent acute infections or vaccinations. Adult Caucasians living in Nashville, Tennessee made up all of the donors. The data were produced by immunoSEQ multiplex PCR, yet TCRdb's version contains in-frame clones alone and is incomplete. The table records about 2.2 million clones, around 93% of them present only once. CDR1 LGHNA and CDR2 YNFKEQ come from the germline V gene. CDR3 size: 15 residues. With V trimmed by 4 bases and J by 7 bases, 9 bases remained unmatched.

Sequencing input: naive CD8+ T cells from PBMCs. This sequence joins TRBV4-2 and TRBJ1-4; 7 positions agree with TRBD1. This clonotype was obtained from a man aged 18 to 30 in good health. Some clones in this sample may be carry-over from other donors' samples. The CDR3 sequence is CASSRDQGGIEKLFF. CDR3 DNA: TGTGCCAGCAGCCGAGATCAGGGGGGGATTGAAAAACTGTTTTTT.